Shown below are 25 T cell receptor beta chains from a single sample sequenced in a study of cytomegalovirus exposure and HLA in healthy donors. The PCR contained 60 Vbeta and 13 Jbeta primers. Repertoires were generated with immunoSEQ multiplex PCR, while TCRdb's copy carries only in-frame clones and drops some. The table shows 150,000 to 200,000 clones, with around three quarters occurring only once. Sequenced: PBMCs. These receptors were obtained from a woman aged 50 to 60 in good health and CMV-seronegative.

V gene TRBV7-2 combines with J gene TRBJ2-5; possibly TRBD1 for D (6 bases). Germline CDR1 and CDR2: SGHTA and FQGNSA. CDR3 length: 14 residues. With 5 bases removed from V and 1 base from J, the gap between germline ends came to 11 bases. Here the CDR3 reads CASSPWGPQETQYF. The DNA of the CDR3 is TGTGCCAGCAGCCCTTGGGGGCCCCAAGAGACCCAGTACTTC.

V is TRBV5-6 and J is TRBJ2-2; a possible D gene is TRBD1 (6 bases). V was clipped by 3 bases and J by 0 bases, with 12 bases between them. CDR3 length equals 16 residues. CDR1 is SGHDT, CDR2 YYEEEE, per germline. In DNA form, the CDR3 reads TGTGCCAGCAGCTCTACCGACAGGACGAACACCGGGGAGCTGTTTTTT. Its translation is CASSSTDRTNTGELFF.

V usage is TRBV13 and J usage is TRBJ2-1; D is ambiguous. V was clipped by 0 bases and J by 0 bases, with 9 bases between them. The germline V gene encodes CDR1 PRHDT and CDR2 FYEKMQ (reference sequence). The CDR3 sequence is 16 residues long. CDR3 sequence (DNA): TGTGCCAGCAGCTTAGGGCACTCGAGCTCCTACAATGAGCAGTTCTTC. This gives the protein CASSLGHSSSYNEQFF.

The V gene is TRBV29-1, the J gene TRBJ2-1; 9 positions match TRBD1. CDR3 length equals 16 residues. V lost 5 bases, J lost 2 bases, and 10 bases stayed unmatched. Germline V gives CDR1 SQVTM, CDR2 ANQGSEA. CDR3 residues: CSVRGTGKAAYNEQFF. CDR3 bases: TGCAGCGTTAGAGGGACAGGGAAAGCAGCCTACAATGAGCAGTTCTTC.

A single count supports this clone. The V call is TRBV18, the J call TRBJ2-7, with TRBD2 matching over 12 bases. This CDR3 contains 17 residues. The germline CDR1 and CDR2 sequences are KGHSH and LQKENI. The ends lost 0 bases at V and 2 bases at J; junction bases unmatched: 5. The CDR3 nucleotides are TGTGCCAGCTCACCACCGAAGACTAGCGGGGGACCCTACGAGCAGTACTTC. Translated, it gives CASSPPKTSGGPYEQYF.

The rearrangement uses TRBV19 and TRBJ2-5, with 11 bases that match TRBD1. The J segment lost 1 base and the V segment lost 5 bases, leaving 6 bases of the junction unmatched. Germline V gene data show CDR1 as LNHDA and CDR2 as SQIVND (reference sequence). The CDR3 has 16 amino acids. As DNA, the CDR3 is TGTGCCAGTAGTCAATGGACAGGGGGCTTCCAAGAGACCCAGTACTTC. Residues: CASSQWTGGFQETQYF.

This chain joins TRBV5-4 and TRBJ2-5; D call uncertain. The germline V and J ends were trimmed by 6 bases and 5 bases, with 14 bases remaining between them. CDR1 is SGHNT and CDR2 is YYREEE in the germline V gene (reference sequence). The CDR3 contains 13 residues. The CDR3 spells CASNTPGRETQYF. The DNA for the CDR3 is TGTGCCAGCAACACCCCAGGTCGGGAGACCCAGTACTTC.

The chain uses TRBV28 and TRBJ1-3; D gene uncertain. CDR1 is MDHEN, CDR2 SYDVKM, per germline. The CDR3 is made up of 13 amino acids. V was pared by 6 bases and J by 1 base, with 7 bases between. CDR3 amino acids: CASRVASGNTIYF. CDR3 DNA sequence: TGTGCCAGCAGGGTAGCATCTGGAAACACCATATATTTT.

This clone has just one count. The chain uses TRBV28 and TRBJ1-5; D possibly corresponds to TRBD1 (6 bases). V gave up 8 bases and J gave up 2 bases, with 22 bases separating them. The V gene's germline CDR1 is MDHEN and CDR2 SYDVKM. The CDR3 contains 17 residues. The CDR3 region has the DNA TGTGCCAGCGTGCATTCCTTGGGGGCGGCAGGCAATCAGCCCCAGCATTTT. Its protein product is CASVHSLGAAGNQPQHF.

This chain links TRBV2 with TRBJ1-5; D may be TRBD1 (5 bases). This CDR3 has 15 residues. The germline V gene encodes CDR1 SNHLY and CDR2 FYNNEI. The V gene lost 7 bases and the J gene lost 5 bases, with 18 bases spanning the gap. CDR3 bases: TGTGCCAGCACCTTCCCCGGGACTAAGGATCAGCCCCAGCATTTT. Translation: CASTFPGTKDQPQHF.

This sequence joins TRBV27 and TRBJ2-1; D is uncertain. Deletions cut 3 bases from V and 0 bases from J, with 3 bases between. The length of the CDR3 is 13 residues. Germline V gene sequence: CDR1 MNHEY, CDR2 SMNVEV (reference sequence). DNA for the CDR3: TGTGCCAGCAGTTTGAGCTCCTACAATGAGCAGTTCTTC. It specifies CASSLSSYNEQFF.

About this clone: The sample holds other DNA sequences that translate to the same CDR3. V and J are TRBV2 and TRBJ1-5; 7 positions agree with TRBD1. This CDR3 comprises 14 residues. The germline CDR1 and CDR2 sequences are SNHLY and FYNNEI. After removal of 6 bases from V and 7 bases from J, the junction contained 9 bases not matched to a gene. The CDR3 nucleotides read TGTGCCAGCAGCCCCGACAGGGTAGGCCAGCCCCAGCATTTT. Translating gives CASSPDRVGQPQHF.

The CDR3 DNA reads TGTGCCAGCAGGAGGACAGATGCCTACAATGAGCAGTTCTTC. This gives the protein CASRRTDAYNEQFF. The chain uses TRBV6-1 and TRBJ2-1; D perhaps matches TRBD1 (6 bases). Trimming pared 6 bases from V and 2 bases from J, leaving 11 bases between. The CDR3 is 14 residues long. In germline, CDR1 is MNHNS, CDR2 SASEGT.

CDR3 sequence: CASRPGVLETQYF. CDR3 sequence (DNA): TGTGCCAGCAGGCCGGGGGTGCTCGAGACCCAGTACTTC. J is TRBJ2-5 and V is TRBV28, with a weak D call TRBD2 (6 bases). V lost 6 bases to trimming and J lost 5 bases, with 13 bases between them. This CDR3 has 13 amino acids. Germline V gene data show CDR1 as MDHEN and CDR2 as SYDVKM. Full variable domain (missing parts from reference TRBV28 and TRBJ2-5): DVKVTQSSRYLVKRTGEKVFLECVQDMDHENMFWYRQDPGLGLRLIYFSYDVKMKEKGDIPEGYSVSREKKERFSLILESASTNQTSMYLCASRPGVLETQYFGPGTRLLVL.

This chain links TRBV28 with TRBJ1-5, with a possible D match to TRBD1 (6 bases). CDR1 is MDHEN and CDR2 is SYDVKM in the germline V gene. The CDR3 is 14 residues long. V was pared by 7 bases and J by 6 bases, with 16 bases between. The CDR3 nucleotides read TGTGCCAGCACCTCCTGGCGGGGGCGTCAGCCCCAGCATTTT. Translating it yields CASTSWRGRQPQHF.

This sequence joins TRBV2 and TRBJ1-2, with D uncertain. Trimming removed 10 bases at V and 3 bases at J, with 18 bases between. CDR1 is SNHLY, CDR2 FYNNEI, per germline. There are 14 residues in the CDR3. The CDR3 spells CATTNHGRDYGYTF. CDR3 sequence (DNA): TGTGCCACCACAAACCATGGGAGAGACTATGGCTACACCTTC.

The rearrangement links TRBV21-1 to TRBJ1-1. TRBV21-1 is listed as a pseudogene. There are 16 residues in the CDR3. CDR3 loop: CASSKVKGGENTEAFF. CDR3 nucleotide sequence: TGTGCCAGCAGCAAAGTGAAGGGAGGGGAAAACACTGAAGCTTTCTTT.

This chain joins TRBV5-1 and TRBJ2-5, with D possibly TRBD2 on 5 matching bases. Germline CDR1 and CDR2: SGHRS and YFSETQ. V was trimmed by 4 bases and J by 5 bases, leaving 12 bases between them. The CDR3 has 13 residues. The CDR3 nucleotides read TGCGCCAGCAGCCGATTGGACTCGGAGACCCAGTACTTC. Its protein is CASSRLDSETQYF.

This chain joins TRBV28 and TRBJ2-3, with D tentatively TRBD1 (6 bases). Trimming cost V 2 bases and J 0 bases, with 9 bases left between them. The germline V gene encodes CDR1 MDHEN and CDR2 SYDVKM. This CDR3 contains 15 residues. The CDR3 spells CASSLIRGSTDTQYF. In nucleotides, the CDR3 is TGTGCCAGCAGTTTAATCAGGGGTAGCACAGATACGCAGTATTTT. The variable domain in full, completed from reference TRBV28 and TRBJ2-3, reads DVKVTQSSRYLVKRTGEKVFLECVQDMDHENMFWYRQDPGLGLRLIYFSYDVKMKEKGDIPEGYSVSREKKERFSLILESASTNQTSMYLCASSLIRGSTDTQYFGPGTRLTVL.

The chain has TRBV5-1 and TRBJ2-7, with TRBD2 matching 12 bases. CDR1 and CDR2 (germline): SGHRS, YFSETQ. Trimming cost V 5 bases and J 7 bases; bases outside gene matches: 7. This CDR3 is 14 amino acids long. The CDR3 nucleotides read TGCGCCAGCAGAATTACTAGCGGGGGGCGGGAGCAGTACTTC. Translating it yields CASRITSGGREQYF.

V is TRBV7-2 and J is TRBJ2-3; unclear D gene. From germline, CDR1 is SGHTA and CDR2 FQGNSA. This CDR3 spans 15 amino acids. Deletions cut 4 bases from V and 0 bases from J, with 11 bases between. The CDR3 DNA follows: TGTGCCAGCAGCTCCGTCGGTACTAGCACAGATACGCAGTATTTT. Amino acid sequence: CASSSVGTSTDTQYF.

V is TRBV19 and J is TRBJ2-6; 12 nucleotides match TRBD1. V dropped 4 bases and J dropped 4; count of bases not matched to a gene: 5. The length of the CDR3 is 17 residues. In germline, CDR1 is LNHDA, CDR2 SQIVND (reference sequence). CDR3 residues: CASSTRDRGLGANVLTF. The CDR3 coding sequence is TGTGCCAGTAGTACCCGGGACAGGGGGCTCGGGGCCAACGTCCTGACTTTC.

The chain recombines TRBV2 with TRBJ1-6, with TRBD1 matching 11 bases. This CDR3 comprises 15 residues. V trimming: 6 bases; J trimming: 7 bases; junction bases outside the gene matches: 5. Germline V lookup: CDR1 SNHLY, CDR2 FYNNEI. The chain's CDR3 is CASSPGTGGNSPLHF. CDR3 DNA sequence: TGTGCCAGCAGCCCCGGGACAGGGGGAAATTCACCCCTCCACTTT.

The rearrangement uses TRBV15 and TRBJ1-4; 7 bases map to TRBD1. CDR1 is LNHNV and CDR2 is YYDKDF in the germline V gene (reference sequence). This CDR3 contains 12 residues. V was pared by 0 bases and J by 11 bases, with 0 bases of the junction left unmatched. CDR3 bases: TGTGCCACCAGCAGAGAGGACAGGAAACTGTTTTTT. As protein: CATSREDRKLFF.

The chain carries TRBV2 and TRBJ2-7; D may be TRBD1 (6 bases). The CDR3 is 13 residues long. CDR1 is SNHLY, CDR2 FYNNEI, per germline. The germline V and J ends were trimmed by 2 bases and 4 bases, with 9 bases remaining between them. CDR3 nucleotides: TGTGCCAGCAGTGAAAACAGGGTTTACGAGCAGTACTTC. Protein product: CASSENRVYEQYF. The complete variable domain, with remaining parts taken from reference TRBV2 and TRBJ2-7, reads EPEVTQTPSHQVTQMGQEVILRCVPISNHLYFYWYRQILGQKVEFLVSFYNNEISEKSEIFDDQFSVERPDGSNFTLKIRSTKLEDSAMYFCASSENRVYEQYFGPGTRLTVT.